These T cell receptor beta chains were read from a single sample in a study of neurological immune-mediated disorders. TCRdb used MiXCR to reprocess the 5' RACE reads, holding one entry per CDR3 protein. The data show tens of thousands of distinct CDR3 sequences, around 10% seen once. The sequenced material came from PBMCs. Receptor source: a male donor with HTLV-1-associated myelopathy (HAM/TSP). Each CDR3 is given with its conserved first and last residue. Fields, in order: D gene, J gene, V gene, clone size, CDR3 protein, CDR3 DNA. A D gene is named only where the DNA matches it firmly. Clone size is given for some rows only: seen once, a few or many times, or a class if the clone is expanded.

D gene: TRBD1; J gene: TRBJ2-7; V gene: TRBV12-3/TRBV12-4; clone size: many; CDR3 protein: CASRRQGLGEQYF; CDR3 DNA: TGTGCCAGCAGAAGACAGGGATTAGGCGAGCAGTACTTC
D gene: -; J gene: TRBJ1-4; V gene: TRBV4-1; clone size: many; CDR3 protein: CASSQDSGVAEKLFF; CDR3 DNA: TGCGCCAGCAGCCAAGATTCCGGGGTAGCTGAAAAACTGTTTTTT
D gene: -; J gene: TRBJ2-3; V gene: TRBV24-1; clone size: many; CDR3 protein: CATSDSRTVDTQYF; CDR3 DNA: TGTGCCACCAGTGATTCCCGAACGGTAGATACGCAGTATTTT
D gene: -; J gene: TRBJ2-3; V gene: TRBV27; clone size: many; CDR3 protein: CASLSAGSTDTQYF; CDR3 DNA: TGTGCCAGCCTGAGCGCGGGGAGCACAGATACGCAGTATTTT
D gene: -; J gene: TRBJ1-1; V gene: TRBV3-1; clone size: medium-sized; CDR3 protein: CASSQGVGATEAFF; CDR3 DNA: TGTGCCAGCAGCCAAGGAGTGGGGGCAACTGAAGCTTTCTTT
D gene: -; J gene: TRBJ1-4; V gene: TRBV5-1; clone size: -; CDR3 protein: CASSLAVSCWNEKLFF; CDR3 DNA: TGCGCCAGCAGCTTGGCCGTATCCTGCTGGAATGAAAAACTGTTTTTT
D gene: -; J gene: TRBJ2-7; V gene: TRBV20-1; clone size: many; CDR3 protein: CSARHTGEQYF; CDR3 DNA: TGCAGTGCTAGACACACGGGCGAGCAGTACTTC
D gene: -; J gene: TRBJ1-2; V gene: TRBV5-6; clone size: many; CDR3 protein: CASRKDIAGPSGGGYTF; CDR3 DNA: TGTGCCAGCAGGAAAGACATAGCTGGGCCCAGTGGGGGTGGCTACACCTTC
D gene: -; J gene: TRBJ2-7; V gene: TRBV7-8; clone size: many; CDR3 protein: CASSSRSGEQYF; CDR3 DNA: TGTGCCAGCAGCTCCAGGAGCGGCGAGCAGTACTTC
D gene: -; J gene: TRBJ1-3; V gene: TRBV20-1; clone size: many; CDR3 protein: CSAGPGVRNTIYF; CDR3 DNA: TGCAGTGCTGGGCCGGGGGTTAGAAACACCATATATTTT
D gene: -; J gene: TRBJ2-3; V gene: TRBV10-3; clone size: -; CDR3 protein: CAISGSVTGAGTQYF; CDR3 DNA: TGTGCCATCAGTGGAAGCGTCACTGGGGCCGGTACGCAGTATTTT
D gene: TRBD1; J gene: TRBJ1-1; V gene: TRBV6-6; clone size: -; CDR3 protein: CASCARDRANTEAFF; CDR3 DNA: TGTGCCAGCTGCGCCCGGGACAGGGCTAACACTGAAGCTTTCTTT
D gene: TRBD1; J gene: TRBJ2-7; V gene: TRBV5-1; clone size: many; CDR3 protein: CASSPPRTGSPYEQYF; CDR3 DNA: TGCGCCAGCAGCCCCCCCCGGACAGGTAGTCCCTACGAGCAGTACTTC
D gene: -; J gene: TRBJ2-1; V gene: TRBV7-6; clone size: many; CDR3 protein: CASSRPGLSNEQFF; CDR3 DNA: TGTGCCAGCAGCCGCCCCGGACTCAGCAATGAGCAGTTCTTC
D gene: TRBD1; J gene: TRBJ2-5; V gene: TRBV18; clone size: -; CDR3 protein: CASSPPGQGSETQYF; CDR3 DNA: TGTGCCAGCTCACCGCCGGGACAGGGTTCGGAGACCCAGTACTTC
D gene: TRBD2; J gene: TRBJ2-3; V gene: TRBV7-6; clone size: -; CDR3 protein: CARSRLAGASTDTQYF; CDR3 DNA: TGTGCCAGAAGTCGACTAGCGGGGGCTAGCACAGATACGCAGTATTTT